The sequence of this T cell receptor beta chain was determined in a study of blood T cell repertoires in COVID-19. Whole-study context: The United States, Italy and Spain were the sources of the acute and convalescent COVID-19 samples. PBMCs, B-cell-depleted T cells, or T cells were the source of the cDNA or gDNA that made up the material.

In the original analysis: Amplified reference gene primers provided the basis for estimating nucleated cell counts. Libraries were prepared by immunoSEQ multiplex PCR; TCRdb keeps only in-frame clonotypes and omits some of them. That table gives V, J and clone size, and the DNA gave D and trimming. The table has about 200,000 clones, about 88% seen once; the top ten hold around 17%. V trimming: 0 bases; J trimming: 0 bases; junction bases outside the gene matches: 6. Looked up from germline, CDR1 is GTSNPN and CDR2 is SVGIG (reference sequence). The CDR3 is 17 amino acids. Patients in Seattle were enrolled during active infection, then followed longitudinally.

The sequencing input was peripheral blood. The genes are TRBV30 and TRBJ2-2; 8 nucleotides match TRBD1. This receptor was obtained from a man aged 45 to 65 with COVID-19, enrolled during active disease. The DNA for the CDR3 is TGTGCCTGGAGTGTCAACAGGGGGGAGGCGAACACCGGGGAGCTGTTTTTT. It specifies CAWSVNRGEANTGELFF.